A selection of T cell receptor beta chains follows, all from one sample in a study of OX40 agonist ivuxolimab in advanced cancers. Sequenced by immunoSEQ multiplex PCR; TCRdb stores in-frame clones only, minus some. Among more than 45,000 clones listed, 80% to 85% were seen once. Sequenced here: CD4+ or CD8+ T cells sorted from blood, sampled in a trial of the OX40 agonist ivuxolimab. Receptors originate from an adult with an advanced solid tumor such as melanoma, head and neck, liver or kidney cancer. The CDR3 runs from the conserved cysteine through the conserved F or W. A D gene is named only where the DNA matches it firmly. Expanded clones get a size class; other rows say once, few or many, or leave the size out.

cdr3_length j_call clone_size v_call d_call cdr3_nt cdr3_aa
17 TRBJ2-7 once TRBV5-8 NA TGTGCCAGCAGCTTAAGGAGAGGGGGTAGGGGCGCATACGAGCAGTACTTC CASSLRRGGRGAYEQYF
12 TRBJ2-3 NA TRBV5-1 NA TGCGCCAGCAGGGACGGCACAGATACGCAGTATTTT CASRDGTDTQYF
15 TRBJ2-7 NA TRBV5-4 NA TGTGCCAGCAGCGGCGGGGGGACAGGATCCTACGAGCAGTACTTC CASSGGGTGSYEQYF
14 TRBJ2-7 NA TRBV7-6 TRBD1 TGTGCCAGCAGCTTCGGGGACAGTTCCTACGAGCAGTACTTC CASSFGDSSYEQYF
13 TRBJ1-1 once TRBV29-1 NA TGCAGCGTTGAAGGGGCTGGGTCCGGCGTAGCTTTCTTT CSVEGAGSGVAFF
12 TRBJ2-2 NA TRBV28 TRBD2 TGTGGGGCGGGGGATTACGCCGGGGAGCTGTTTTTT CGAGDYAGELFF
15 TRBJ2-1 NA TRBV19 TRBD1 TGTGCCAGTAGTACTACAGGGGGAGCCTACAATGAGCAGTTCTTC CASSTTGGAYNEQFF
15 TRBJ1-3 NA TRBV10-3 NA TGTGCCATCAGTGGCTTGGCAGCCTCTGGAAACACCATATATTTT CAISGLAASGNTIYF
14 TRBJ2-1 NA TRBV5-6 TRBD1 TGTGCCAGCAGCTGGACAGGGACATACAATGAGCAGTTCTTC CASSWTGTYNEQFF
14 TRBJ2-7 few TRBV5-4 NA TGTGCCAGCAGCTTGGAGGGGAGCCCCGGGGAGCAGTACTTC CASSLEGSPGEQYF
15 TRBJ1-2 NA TRBV19 TRBD1 TGTGCCAGTAGTCCGAGGACAGGGGGTAACTATGGCTACACCTTC CASSPRTGGNYGYTF
21 TRBJ2-1 once TRBV21-1 NA TGTGCCAGCAGCAAAGTACCCCTGGAAAGCCTCCCTCCGACCCGCAACAATGAGCAGTTCTTC CASSKVPLESLPPTRNNEQFF
15 TRBJ1-1 NA TRBV7-3 NA TGTGCCAGCAGCTTAACGGGGGGGCTGAACACTGAAGCTTTCTTT CASSLTGGLNTEAFF
12 TRBJ2-7 NA TRBV25-1 NA TGTGCCAGCAGTGAAACATGCTACGAGCAGTACTTC CASSETCYEQYF
14 TRBJ1-1 NA TRBV9 NA TGTGCCAGCAGCGTAGCCGTCAGGGGCTCTGAAGCTTTCTTT CASSVAVRGSEAFF
16 TRBJ2-2 NA TRBV27 TRBD1 TGTGCCAGCAGTTACCAGGGGGCGATTGGTATCGGGGAGCTGTTTTTT CASSYQGAIGIGELFF
15 TRBJ2-3 NA TRBV6-4 TRBD2 TGTGCCAGCAGTGACCGCGCGGGGGGCACAGATACGCAGTATTTT CASSDRAGGTDTQYF
13 TRBJ1-1 NA TRBV7-8 NA TGTGCCAGCAGCTCGACAGTGAACACTGAAGCTTTCTTT CASSSTVNTEAFF
14 TRBJ1-4 NA TRBV6-1 TRBD1 TGTGCCAGCAGTGCAGGACAGGGTGAGGAAAAACTGTTTTTT CASSAGQGEEKLFF
16 TRBJ1-4 NA TRBV15 NA TGTGCCACCCGCTTTGGGGGCAGGGCAACTAATGAAAAACTGTTTTTT CATRFGGRATNEKLFF
17 TRBJ2-3 NA TRBV7-2 NA TGTGCCAGCAGCCCCCGAGGTAGCGGACTCCGAGGAGATACGCAGTATTTT CASSPRGSGLRGDTQYF
19 TRBJ2-1 NA TRBV11-2 TRBD2 TGTGCCAGCAGCCCAAAGGTCCATAGCGGGAGGAGCTCCTACAATGAGCAGTTCTTC CASSPKVHSGRSSYNEQFF
16 TRBJ2-1 NA TRBV5-1 NA TGCGCCAGCAGCGAGAGACAGGGAGGCTCCTACAATGAGCAGTTCTTC CASSERQGGSYNEQFF
15 TRBJ2-7 NA TRBV28 NA TGTGCCAGCAGTATTACACCGGGACTGACCTACGAGCAGTACTTC CASSITPGLTYEQYF
14 TRBJ1-1 NA TRBV7-3 NA TGTGCCAGCAGCTATGGGGCGCAGAACACTGAAGCTTTCTTT CASSYGAQNTEAFF